This T cell receptor (beta chain) comes out of a study of tumor and adjacent non-tumor tissue in lung cancer. This sample's RNA came from whole unsorted tissue. The library came from three nested PCR rounds adapted from ARM-PCR protocols. In TCRdb, the multiplex PCR reads were re-called with MiXCR into one record per CDR3 protein. Here the sample spans around 140,000 distinct CDR3 sequences, 66% being singletons. The germline V gene has CDR1 SGHDN and CDR2 FVKESK. V was trimmed by 3 bases and J by 7 bases, leaving 12 bases between them. The CDR3 spans 14 residues. The chain links TRBV14 to TRBJ2-2; a possible D gene is TRBD2 (6 bases). This TCR was sampled from a man between 60 and 75 years old with small cell lung cancer. The sequenced sample consisted of lung tumor tissue. The CDR3 nucleotides read TGTGCCAGCAGCCAGGCACTAGCTATCGGGGAGCTGTTTTTT. This codes for CASSQALAIGELFF.